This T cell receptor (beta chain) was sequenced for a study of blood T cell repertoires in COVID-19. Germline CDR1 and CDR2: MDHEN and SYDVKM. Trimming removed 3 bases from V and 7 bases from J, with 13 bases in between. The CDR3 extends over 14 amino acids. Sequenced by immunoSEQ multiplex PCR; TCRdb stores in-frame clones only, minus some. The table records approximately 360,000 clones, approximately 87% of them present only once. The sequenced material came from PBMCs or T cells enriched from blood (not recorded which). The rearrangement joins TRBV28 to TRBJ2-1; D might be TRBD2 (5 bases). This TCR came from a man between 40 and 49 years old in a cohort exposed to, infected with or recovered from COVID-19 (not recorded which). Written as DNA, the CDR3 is TGTGCCAGCAGTTTGCTGGAGAGGAGGAATGAGCAGTTCTTC. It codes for CASSLLERRNEQFF.